This T cell receptor (beta chain) was obtained from a study of T cells in Graves' hyperthyroidism and ophthalmopathy. The count of this clonotype is one. A much larger clone sits a single nucleotide away, making a read error possible. CDR3 length: 12 residues. Germline CDR1 is GTSNPN and CDR2 is SVGIG (reference sequence). Using RNA transcripts as the source, TCR beta CDR3 regions were amplified. Initially, a first-round RT-PCR of the TCR CDR3 employed the HTBI primer set. TCRdb processed the multiplex PCR reads anew with MiXCR; each CDR3 protein has one entry. The sample includes approximately 720,000 distinct CDR3 sequences, around a sixth of them seen just once. Blood was sampled at initial diagnosis of hyperthyroidism, prior to onset of any ophthalmopathy symptoms.

The origin of this receptor is a woman aged 50 to 65 with Graves' hyperthyroidism that later progressed to Graves' ophthalmopathy. The sample comprised blood. The V and J genes are TRBV30 and TRBJ1-1; TRBD1 is a possible D gene (6 bases). The CDR3 nucleotides read TGTGCCTGGACGACAGGTTACACTGAAGCTTCCTTT. Its protein product is CAWTTGYTEASF.